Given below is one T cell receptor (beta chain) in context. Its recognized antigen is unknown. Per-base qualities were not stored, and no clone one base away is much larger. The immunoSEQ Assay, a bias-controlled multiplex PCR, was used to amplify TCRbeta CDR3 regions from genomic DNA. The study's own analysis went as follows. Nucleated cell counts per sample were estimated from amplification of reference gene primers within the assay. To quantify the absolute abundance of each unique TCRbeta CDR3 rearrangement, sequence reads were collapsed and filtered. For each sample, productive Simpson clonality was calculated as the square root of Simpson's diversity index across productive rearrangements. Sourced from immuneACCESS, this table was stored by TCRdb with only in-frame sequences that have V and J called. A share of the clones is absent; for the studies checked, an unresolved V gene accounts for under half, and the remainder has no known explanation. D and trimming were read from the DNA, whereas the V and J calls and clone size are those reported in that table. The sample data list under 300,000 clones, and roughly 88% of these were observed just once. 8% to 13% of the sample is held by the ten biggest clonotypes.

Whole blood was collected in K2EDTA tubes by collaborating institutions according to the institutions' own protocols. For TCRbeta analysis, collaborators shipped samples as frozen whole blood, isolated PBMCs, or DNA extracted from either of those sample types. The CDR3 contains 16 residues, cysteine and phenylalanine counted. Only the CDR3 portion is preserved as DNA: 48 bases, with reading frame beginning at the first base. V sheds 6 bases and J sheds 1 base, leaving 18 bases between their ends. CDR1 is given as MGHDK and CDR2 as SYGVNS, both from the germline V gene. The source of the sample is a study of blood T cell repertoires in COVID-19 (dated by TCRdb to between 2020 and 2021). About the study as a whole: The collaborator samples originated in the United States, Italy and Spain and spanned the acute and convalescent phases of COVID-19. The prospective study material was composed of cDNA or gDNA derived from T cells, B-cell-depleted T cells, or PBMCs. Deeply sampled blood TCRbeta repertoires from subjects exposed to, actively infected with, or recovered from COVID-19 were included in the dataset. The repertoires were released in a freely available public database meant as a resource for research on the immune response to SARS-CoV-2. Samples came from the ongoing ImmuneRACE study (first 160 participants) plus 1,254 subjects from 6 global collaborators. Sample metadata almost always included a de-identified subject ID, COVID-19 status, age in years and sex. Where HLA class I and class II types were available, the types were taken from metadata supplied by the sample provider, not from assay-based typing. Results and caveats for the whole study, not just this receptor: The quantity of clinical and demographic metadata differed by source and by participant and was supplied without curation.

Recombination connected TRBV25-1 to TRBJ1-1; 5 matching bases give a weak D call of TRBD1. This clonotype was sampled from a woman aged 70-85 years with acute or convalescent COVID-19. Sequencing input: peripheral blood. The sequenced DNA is TGTGCCAGCAGCCCGGGACGGAGGGCGGCGAACACTGAAGCTTTCTTT. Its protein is CASSPGRRAANTEAFF.